The T cell receptor beta chain described here comes from a study of shared clonotypes between healthy human individuals. V lost 2 bases and J lost 5, with 18 bases in between. Germline V gene sequence: CDR1 SGHVS, CDR2 FNYEAQ. This CDR3 region has 16 residues. The assay used deep level. The table came from immunoSEQ multiplex PCR; TCRdb's copy has only in-frame clones and leaves some out. The table lists about a million clones, roughly 80% of them singletons. The genes are TRBV7-6 and TRBJ2-5, with D unresolved. This receptor was obtained from a man aged 18 to 30 in good health. The sequenced material came from memory CD4+ T cells sorted from blood. Subset in this sample: CD45RA-negative fraction. Here the CDR3 DNA reads TGTGCCAGCAGCTTAAGCCCCTCCGGTTTGGGGGAGACCCAGTACTTC. Encoded protein: CASSLSPSGLGETQYF.